Sequencing of this TCR beta chain was carried out in a study of human thymus T cells. Study results and caveats: Thymic and blood repertoires appeared to show biased V and J gene usage. Unrelated individuals were reported by related research to share highly overlapping thymic repertoires.

For this clone: Antigen unknown.

J lost 1 base, V lost 4 bases, and 4 bases had no gene match. Germline V gene sequence: CDR1 MGHRA, CDR2 YSYEKL. The CDR3 consists of 16 residues. Sequencing used immunoSEQ multiplex PCR; TCRdb keeps in-frame clones, though not all of them. Of roughly 120,000 clones listed, over 85% are singletons. Thymic resections from corrective heart surgery supplied the tissue. Having surgery to correct congenital heart defects, healthy Finnish infants acted as the donors. Sequenced material: thymus tissue. This clonotype was sampled from a boy under two years old with a congenital heart defect but otherwise immunologically healthy. The chain recombines TRBV4-1 with TRBJ2-6; TRBD1 agrees at 7 bases. The CDR3 DNA reads TGCGCCAGCAGCCCAGACAGGGAGTCTGGGGCCAACGTCCTGACTTTC. This sequence encodes CASSPDRESGANVLTF.